Shown below are 23 T cell receptor beta chains from a single sample sequenced in a study of T cells after yellow fever vaccination. Via MiXCR, TCRdb re-called the 5' RACE reads, giving one row per CDR3 protein. The profile shows about 75,000 distinct CDR3 sequences, about 7.3% of them singletons. Here the sequenced sample was CD8+ T cells sorted from PBMCs, taken 9 to 10 days after the first yellow fever vaccination. The receptors were gathered from a man younger than 30 who received the YFV17D yellow fever vaccine.

The chain carries TRBV9 and TRBJ1-2, with D uncertain. Germline assignment: CDR1 SGDLS and CDR2 YYNGEE. CDR3 size: 13 residues. With 3 bases removed from V and 3 bases from J, the gap between germline ends came to 9 bases. CDR3 loop: CASSDSAHYGYTF. CDR3 coding DNA: TGTGCCAGCAGCGACTCGGCTCACTATGGCTACACCTTC.

The chain combines TRBV4-1 with TRBJ2-7; D not resolved. The germline V and J ends were trimmed by 1 base and 1 base, with 11 bases remaining between them. CDR1 and CDR2 from the germline V gene are MGHRA and YSYEKL. The CDR3 contains 15 residues. The DNA of the CDR3 is TGCGCCAGCAGCCAAGTTATCCGGCGTTCCTACGAGCAGTACTTC. This translates into CASSQVIRRSYEQYF.

This clonotype was observed at least ten times. The chain couples TRBV12-3 or TRBV12-4 to TRBJ2-5; no definite D call. The CDR3 runs to 13 residues. With 5 bases removed from V and 3 bases from J, the gap between germline ends came to 10 bases. CDR3 residues: CASSPFEEETQYF. CDR3 coding DNA: TGTGCCAGCAGTCCTTTCGAGGAAGAGACCCAGTACTTC.

This clonotype appeared a few times. This rearrangement joins TRBV7-2 to TRBJ2-7; D is undetermined. Germline loops: CDR1 SGHTA, CDR2 FQGNSA. The CDR3 totals 13 residues. Deletions cut 1 base from V and 3 bases from J, with 7 bases between. In DNA form, the CDR3 reads TGTGCCAGCAGCTTAGAACCATACTACGAGCAGTACTTC. Translation gives CASSLEPYYEQYF.

V and J are TRBV4-1 and TRBJ1-1, with D possibly being TRBD1 (5 bases). This CDR3 contains 13 residues. The V end was cut by 7 bases, the J end by 1 base, with 10 bases between. CDR1 MGHRA and CDR2 YSYEKL come from the germline V gene. CDR3 nucleotide sequence: TGCGCCAGCACCCTGGGGACGAACACTGAAGCTTTCTTT. Protein sequence: CASTLGTNTEAFF.

Worth noting for this clonotype: Relative to the germline gene, one junction end is altered; a read error may explain this. The chain combines TRBV20-1 with TRBJ2-3, with D possibly TRBD2 on 5 matching bases. From germline, CDR1 is DFQATT and CDR2 SNEGSKA (reference sequence). This CDR3 comprises 16 residues. Here the CDR3 reads CNARDQERTSTDTQYF. The CDR3 nucleotides read TGCAATGCTAGAGATCAGGAACGGACTAGCACAGATACGCAGTATTTT.

This clonotype was found a few times. The CDR3 DNA reads TGTGCCAGCAGCTTAGCGGCCCTACAAGAGACCCAGTACTTC. Its translation is CASSLAALQETQYF. V is TRBV7-2 and J is TRBJ2-5; D ambiguous. Germline CDR1 SGHTA, CDR2 FQGNSA. Deletions cut 0 bases from V and 2 bases from J, with 7 bases between. The CDR3 has 14 residues. The full variable domain, its missing parts supplied by reference TRBV7-2 and TRBJ2-5, is GAGVSQSPSNKVTEKGKDVELRCDPISGHTALYWYRQSLGQGLEFLIYFQGNSAPDKSGLPSDRFSAERTGGSVSTLTIQRTQQEDSAVYLCASSLAALQETQYFGPGTRLLVL.

This clonotype was seen at least ten times. V is TRBV9 and J is TRBJ2-4; 9 nucleotides match TRBD1. This CDR3 has 12 residues. Trimming removed 7 bases from V and 8 bases from J; junction bases left unmatched: 4. The germline V gene encodes CDR1 SGDLS and CDR2 YYNGEE. CDR3 amino acids: CASFRDRDIQYF. CDR3 bases: TGTGCCAGCTTCAGGGACAGGGACATTCAGTACTTC.

As regards this clonotype: A much bigger clone sits one base away, suggesting this may be a read error. The gene calls are TRBV24-1 and TRBJ2-5; unclear D gene. Germline V lookup: CDR1 KGHDR, CDR2 SFDVKD. The CDR3 spans 14 residues. Trimming left V 1 base short and J 3 bases short, with 8 bases between. In DNA, the CDR3 is TGTGCCACCAGTGATTTCCCGGGTGAAGAGACCCAGTACTTC. Amino acid sequence: CATSDFPGEETQYF.

In its sample, this clonotype was seen a few times. The chain couples TRBV3-1 to TRBJ2-3; TRBD2 matches 9 bases. CDR1 and CDR2 from the germline V gene are LGHDT and YNNKEL (reference sequence). The CDR3 totals 16 residues. V was clipped by 5 bases and J by 4 bases; unmatched bases: 10. The CDR3 spells CASSSAGGRRADTQYF. Written as DNA, the CDR3 is TGTGCCAGCAGCTCCGCGGGGGGGCGCCGGGCAGATACGCAGTATTTT.

The rearrangement uses TRBV7-9 and TRBJ2-7; D not resolved. Germline CDR1 reads SEHNR; CDR2 reads FQNEAQ (reference sequence). Trimming removed 5 bases from V and 6 bases from J, with 14 bases in between. This CDR3 region has 13 residues. This CDR3 is CASSALRSGEQYF. The CDR3 DNA is TGTGCCAGCAGCGCACTCAGATCGGGCGAGCAGTACTTC.

J is TRBJ2-3 and V is TRBV7-3, with no clear D. This CDR3 region has 14 residues. The germline V gene has CDR1 SGHTA and CDR2 FQGTGA. V lost 2 bases and J 2 bases, leaving 8 bases between the germline ends. DNA for the CDR3: TGTGCCAGCAGCTTAGATAGAGTCACAGATACGCAGTATTTT. Translation: CASSLDRVTDTQYF.

This clonotype was seen ten or more times. This chain connects TRBV7-3 to TRBJ2-1, with 9 bases that match TRBD1. CDR3 length equals 14 residues. V lost 5 bases and J lost 6; bases outside the gene matches: 5. CDR1 is SGHTA and CDR2 is FQGTGA in the germline V gene. The CDR3 coding sequence is TGTGCCAGCAGCCCGGGACAGGGTCTCAATGAGCAGTTCTTC. Translating gives CASSPGQGLNEQFF.

This clonotype was counted many times. J is TRBJ2-5 and V is TRBV10-3, with unresolved D. Germline V gene sequence: CDR1 ENHRY, CDR2 SYGVKD. Trimming left V 7 bases short and J 2 bases short, with 14 bases between. CDR3 size: 14 residues. The CDR3 sequence: CAITDVDSQETQYF. For the CDR3, the DNA is TGTGCCATCACAGACGTGGATAGTCAAGAGACCCAGTACTTC.

This clonotype was detected many times. The chain employs TRBV9 and TRBJ2-1, with TRBD2 identical over 7 bases. This CDR3 has 15 amino acids. CDR1 is SGDLS and CDR2 is YYNGEE in the germline V gene. V was clipped by 6 bases and J by 4 bases; unmatched bases: 10. The CDR3 coding sequence is TGTGCCAGCACGGTGGGAGGGGTGGCATACAATGAGCAGTTCTTC. Residues: CASTVGGVAYNEQFF. Variable domain in full (rest from reference TRBV9 and TRBJ2-1): DSGVTQTPKHLITATGQRVTLRCSPRSGDLSVYWYQQSLDQGLQFLIQYYNGEERAKGNILERFSAQQFPDLHSELNLSSLELGDSALYFCASTVGGVAYNEQFFGPGTRLTVL.

The CDR3 DNA reads TGTGCCAGTAGTTCAGACCCTCGGACAGATACGCAGTATTTT. Translating gives CASSSDPRTDTQYF. The chain joins TRBV19 to TRBJ2-3; no definite D call. The V end lost 5 bases, the J end lost 3 bases, and 12 bases lay between the germline ends. The germline CDR1 and CDR2 sequences are LNHDA and SQIVND (reference sequence). The CDR3 spans 14 residues. The full variable domain, with the rest looked up from reference TRBV19 and TRBJ2-3, is DGGITQSPKYLFRKEGQNVTLSCEQNLNHDAMYWYRQDPGQGLRLIYYSQIVNDFQKGDIAEGYSVSREKKESFPLTVTSAQKNPTAFYLCASSSDPRTDTQYFGPGTRLTVL.

The sample holds many counts of this clonotype. This CDR3 is missing its conserved last phenylalanine or tryptophan, likely due to a read error. V usage is TRBV6-6 and J usage is TRBJ2-7; no definite D call. V lost 3 bases and J 4 bases, leaving 4 bases between the germline ends. Germline V gene data show CDR1 as MNHNY and CDR2 as SVGAGI (reference sequence). The length of the CDR3 is 11 residues. The CDR3 is CASSYRYEQYL. DNA of the CDR3: TGTGCCAGCAGTTATCGGTACGAGCAGTACCTC.

This clonotype has ten or more counts. The J gene is TRBJ2-5, the V gene TRBV29-1; D uncertain. Looked up from germline, CDR1 is SQVTM and CDR2 is ANQGSEA. This CDR3 comprises 14 residues. The V and J ends lost 1 base and 3 bases respectively, with 12 bases between them. The CDR3 sequence: CSVEGVRWEETQYF. The CDR3 DNA is TGCAGCGTTGAAGGGGTTAGGTGGGAAGAGACCCAGTACTTC.

In this sample, this clonotype turned up many times. This chain uses TRBV2 with TRBJ1-1; D call uncertain. Germline CDR1 reads SNHLY; CDR2 reads FYNNEI. Trimming shortened V by 1 base and J by 3 bases, and 3 bases separated the two germline ends. The CDR3 sequence is 12 residues long. As DNA, the CDR3 is TGTGCCAGCAGTGAAGAGGACACTGAAGCTTTCTTT. Its translation is CASSEEDTEAFF.

CDR3 protein: CASSPRGGSEAFF. Written as DNA, the CDR3 is TGTGCCAGCAGCCCGCGGGGGGGTTCTGAAGCTTTCTTT. This chain links TRBV7-9 with TRBJ1-1, with D tentatively TRBD1 (5 bases). This CDR3 spans 13 amino acids. V shed 5 bases and J shed 6 bases, with 13 bases lying between them. CDR1 is SEHNR and CDR2 is FQNEAQ in the germline V gene (reference sequence).

This clonotype was counted at least ten times. The rearrangement links TRBV6-2 or TRBV6-3 to TRBJ2-7, with D unclear. V lost 0 bases and J 4 bases, leaving 13 bases between the germline ends. CDR3 size: 15 residues. Germline loops: CDR1 MNHEY, CDR2 SVGEGT. The CDR3 DNA sequence: TGTGCCAGCAGTTACTCGAGCTCGGGTTTTTACGAGCAGTACTTC. Protein product: CASSYSSSGFYEQYF.

The sample holds a few counts of this clonotype. This chain links TRBV7-6 with TRBJ2-5; possibly TRBD1 or TRBD2 for D (5 bases each). The CDR3 runs 17 residues. The germline gives CDR1 SGHVS, CDR2 FNYEAQ. The V and J ends lost 1 base and 2 bases respectively, with 17 bases between them. DNA for the CDR3: TGTGCCAGCAGCTTAGAGGTGGGCCGGGACGAACAAGAGACCCAGTACTTC. This sequence encodes CASSLEVGRDEQETQYF.

The sample holds many counts of this clonotype. The V gene is TRBV3-1, the J gene TRBJ2-2; 9 bases are shared with TRBD2. The CDR3 is made up of 16 amino acids. The V and J ends lost 1 base and 3 bases, in that order; junction bases with no gene match: 3. Per the germline V gene, CDR1 is LGHDT and CDR2 is YNNKEL (reference sequence). CDR3 loop: CASSQGTSDYTGELFF. The DNA of the CDR3 is TGTGCCAGCAGCCAAGGGACTAGCGACTACACCGGGGAGCTGTTTTTT.